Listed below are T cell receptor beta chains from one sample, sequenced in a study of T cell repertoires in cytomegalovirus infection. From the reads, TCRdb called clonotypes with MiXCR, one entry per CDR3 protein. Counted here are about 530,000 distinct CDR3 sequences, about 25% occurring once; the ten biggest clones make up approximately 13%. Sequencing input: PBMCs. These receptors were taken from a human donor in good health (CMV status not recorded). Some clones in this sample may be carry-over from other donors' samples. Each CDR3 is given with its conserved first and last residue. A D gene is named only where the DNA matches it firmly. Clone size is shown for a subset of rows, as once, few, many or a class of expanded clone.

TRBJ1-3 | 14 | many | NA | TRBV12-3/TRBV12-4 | TGTGCCAGCACCCCAGGGATTTCTGGAAACACCATATATTTT | CASTPGISGNTIYF
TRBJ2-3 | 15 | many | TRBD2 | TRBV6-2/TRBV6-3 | TGTGCCAGCAGTCGTCCTAGCGGGATCGCAGATACGCAGTATTTT | CASSRPSGIADTQYF
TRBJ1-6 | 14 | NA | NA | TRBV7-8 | TGTGCCAGCAGCTTAGAGGGGTTACGTTCACCCCTCCACTTT | CASSLEGLRSPLHF
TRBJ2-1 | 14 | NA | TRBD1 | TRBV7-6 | TGTGCCAGCGGGTTGGGACAGGGCTACAATGAGCAGTTCTTC | CASGLGQGYNEQFF
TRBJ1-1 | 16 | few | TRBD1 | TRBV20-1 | TGCAGTGCTAGAGATCTCATGGGTCAGGGGGCTACTGAAGCTTTCTTT | CSARDLMGQGATEAFF
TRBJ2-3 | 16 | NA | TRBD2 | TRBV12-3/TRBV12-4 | TGTGCCAGCAGTTCAGCGCTAGCGGGAGAATCAGATACGCAGTATTTT | CASSSALAGESDTQYF
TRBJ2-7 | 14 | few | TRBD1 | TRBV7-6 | TGTGCCAGCAGCTTATGGGACAGTACCTACGAGCAGTACTTC | CASSLWDSTYEQYF
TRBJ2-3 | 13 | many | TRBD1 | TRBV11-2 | TGTGCCAGCATGGGACAGCTCACAGATACGCAGTATTTT | CASMGQLTDTQYF
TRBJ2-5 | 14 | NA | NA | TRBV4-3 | TGCGCCAGCAGCCAAGATGGAGGGGCCGGGACCCAGTACTTC | CASSQDGGAGTQYF
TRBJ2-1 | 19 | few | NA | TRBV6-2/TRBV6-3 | TGTGCCAGCAGTTACTCGAGTAACCCAACTGCCTACACCTACAATGAGCAGTTCTTC | CASSYSSNPTAYTYNEQFF
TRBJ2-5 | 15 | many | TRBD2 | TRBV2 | TGTGCCAGCAGTCCCGGGACTAGCGGGAGAGAGACCCAGTACTTC | CASSPGTSGRETQYF
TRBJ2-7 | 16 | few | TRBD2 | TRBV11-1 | TGTGCCAGCAGCGTCCTTGGACTAGCGGGAGCCGCCGAGCAGTACTTC | CASSVLGLAGAAEQYF
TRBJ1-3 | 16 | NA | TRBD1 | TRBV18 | TGTGCCAGCTCACTCGTGACAGGGGACCCTGGAAACACCATATATTTT | CASSLVTGDPGNTIYF
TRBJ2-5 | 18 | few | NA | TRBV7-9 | TGTGCCAGCAGCTTAAGGGACGCCCTGCGGGTTTATTCAGAGACCCAGTACTTC | CASSLRDALRVYSETQYF
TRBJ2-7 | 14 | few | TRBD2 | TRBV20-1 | TGCAGTGCTTCCCAGGGCGGGGGTCCCTACGAGCAGTACTTC | CSASQGGGPYEQYF
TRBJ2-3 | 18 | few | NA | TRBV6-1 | TGTGCCAGCAGTGCGGGGGTTGGGACTCCACGTAGCACAGATACGCAGTATTTT | CASSAGVGTPRSTDTQYF
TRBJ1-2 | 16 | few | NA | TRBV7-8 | TGTGCCAGCAGCTTTCGCAAGGGGCCTAACAACTATGGCTACACCTTC | CASSFRKGPNNYGYTF
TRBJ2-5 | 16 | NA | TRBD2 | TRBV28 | TGTGCCAGCAGCCCAGGGGGTAGCGGGGGGCAGGAGACCCAGTACTTC | CASSPGGSGGQETQYF
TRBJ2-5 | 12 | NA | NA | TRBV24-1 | TGTGCCACCAGTGATTTCGGATCGACCCAGTACTTC | CATSDFGSTQYF
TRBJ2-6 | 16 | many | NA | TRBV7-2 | TGTGCCAGCAGGTCAACCCAGGGAGGTGGGGCCAACGTCCTGACTTTC | CASRSTQGGGANVLTF
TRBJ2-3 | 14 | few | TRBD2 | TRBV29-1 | TGCAGCGCTCGAGCGGGAGCCCGAGAAGATACGCAGTATTTT | CSARAGAREDTQYF
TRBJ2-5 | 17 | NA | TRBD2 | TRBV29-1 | TGCAGCGTTGATAATCCGGGACTAGCGGGAGTATTGGAGACCCAGTACTTC | CSVDNPGLAGVLETQYF
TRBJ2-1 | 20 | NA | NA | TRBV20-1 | TGCAGTGCTAGAGATTCGGACACTCTAAAGGTAGCCTACATAAACAATGAGCAGTTCTTC | CSARDSDTLKVAYINNEQFF
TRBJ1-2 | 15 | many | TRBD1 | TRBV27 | TGTGCCAGCAGAACCACCGGGACAGGGATCTATGGCTACACCTTC | CASRTTGTGIYGYTF
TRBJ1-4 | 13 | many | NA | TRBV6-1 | TGTGCCAGCAGTTACACAACTAATGAAAAACTGTTTTTT | CASSYTTNEKLFF
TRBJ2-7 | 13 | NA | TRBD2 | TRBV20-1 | TGCAGTGCTCCTTTTTTGGCGGGAGACGAGCAGTACTTC | CSAPFLAGDEQYF
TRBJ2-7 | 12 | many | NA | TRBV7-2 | TGTGCCAGCAGCTCAAATACCTACGAGCAGTACTTC | CASSSNTYEQYF
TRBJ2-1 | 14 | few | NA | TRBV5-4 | TGTGCCAGCAGCTCCACAGGGTTTAGAAATGAGCAGTTCTTC | CASSSTGFRNEQFF
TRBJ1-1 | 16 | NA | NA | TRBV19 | TGTGCCAGTTTCAGGAGGACGGACCTAGTGAACACTGAAGCTTTCTTT | CASFRRTDLVNTEAFF
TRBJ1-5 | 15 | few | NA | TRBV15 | TGTGCCACCAGCAGAGGGGGGGGTAGCAATCAGCCCCAGCATTTT | CATSRGGGSNQPQHF